The clone carrying this T cell receptor (beta chain) was seen a few times. This CDR3 has 16 amino acids. CDR1 and CDR2 from the germline V gene are LNHDA and SQIVND (reference sequence). The V gene end was trimmed by 1 base and the J gene end by 3 bases; junction bases not matched to a gene: 6. The data originate from a study of T cells in Graves' hyperthyroidism and ophthalmopathy. RNA transcripts served as the template for amplifying TCR beta CDR3 regions. In the first-round RT-PCR of the TCR CDR3, the HTBI primer set was used. TCRdb called the multiplex PCR reads again in MiXCR, with one record for every CDR3 protein. The sample lists hundreds of thousands of distinct CDR3 sequences; about 15% were seen once.

The rearrangement links TRBV19 to TRBJ2-1; 7 bases map to TRBD2. The receptor was derived from a young man with Graves' ophthalmopathy. The material sequenced was blood. CDR3 in DNA: TGTGCCAGTAGTATAGGGGGGAGGGTTAACTACAATGAGCAGTTCTTC. Residues: CASSIGGRVNYNEQFF.